The clone carrying this TCR beta chain appeared a few times. The CDR3 runs 15 residues. Per germline, CDR1 SNHLY and CDR2 FYNNEI. V was pared by 3 bases and J by 4 bases, with 15 bases between. This specimen belongs to a study of blood T cell repertoires in COVID-19. The table came from immunoSEQ multiplex PCR; TCRdb's copy has only in-frame clones and leaves some out. The table lists roughly 180,000 clones, roughly 83% of them singletons. This TCR was recovered from a woman aged 25 to 45 who had recovered from COVID-19. The sample was PBMCs or T cells enriched from blood (not recorded which). The V gene is TRBV2, the J gene TRBJ1-2; D unresolved. The CDR3 loop reads CASSEEPRYFYGYTF. The CDR3 DNA reads TGTGCCAGCAGTGAGGAGCCCCGGTACTTCTATGGCTACACCTTC.